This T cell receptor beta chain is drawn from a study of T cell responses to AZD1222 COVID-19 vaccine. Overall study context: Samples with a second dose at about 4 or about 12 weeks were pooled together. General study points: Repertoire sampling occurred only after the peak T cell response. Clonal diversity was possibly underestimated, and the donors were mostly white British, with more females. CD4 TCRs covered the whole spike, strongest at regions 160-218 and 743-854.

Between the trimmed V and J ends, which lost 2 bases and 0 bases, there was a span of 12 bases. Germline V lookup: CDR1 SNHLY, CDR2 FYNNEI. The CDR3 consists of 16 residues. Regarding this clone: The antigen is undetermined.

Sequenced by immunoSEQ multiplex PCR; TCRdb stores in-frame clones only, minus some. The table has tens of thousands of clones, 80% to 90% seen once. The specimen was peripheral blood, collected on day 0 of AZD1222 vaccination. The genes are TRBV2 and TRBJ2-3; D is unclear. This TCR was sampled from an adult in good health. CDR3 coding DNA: TGTGCCAGCAGTGAAAATACACGAGTAAGCACAGATACGCAGTATTTT. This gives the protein CASSENTRVSTDTQYF.